This TCR beta chain was recovered during a study of shared clonotypes between healthy human individuals. CD45RA+ naive and CD45RA-negative memory subsets were separated from CD4+ cells. The assay ran at deep level. The input for sorted-subset replicate PCRs was about 200 ng DNA, 25,000 to 35,000 T cell genomes. Assay used: immunoSEQ multiplex PCR; TCRdb lists only in-frame clones, some missing. The table has roughly 1,500,000 clones, less than 99% seen once; the top ten hold approximately 0.38%. The CDR3 runs to 16 residues. Germline-derived CDR1 and CDR2 are SGHTA and FQGNSA. The trim removed 4 bases at V and 5 bases at J, leaving 6 bases unmatched.

The material sequenced was naive CD4+ T cells sorted from blood. Described subset: CD45RA+ positively selected. The clonotype was recovered from a man in his thirties or forties in good health. V gene TRBV7-2 combines with J gene TRBJ2-1; 12 bases are a match to TRBD1. The CDR3 DNA is TGTGCCAGCAGCTCCACCGGGACAGGGGGCAACAATGAGCAGTTCTTC. Amino acids: CASSSTGTGGNNEQFF.